Following are 4 T cell receptor beta chains from one sample sequenced in a study of Ad26.COV2.S vaccination and SARS-CoV-2 variants. The assay was immunoSEQ multiplex PCR, and TCRdb's table has in-frame clones only and misses some. The sample has a few hundred thousand clones, around 90% seen once; the top ten hold about 3%. Treatment: over 15 received Ad26.COV2.S at low or high dose, single or two shots; 5 received placebo; per-sample allocation not given. Samples were taken on day 63 after the first vaccine or placebo injection. This sample comprised peripheral blood, obtained in a trial of Ad26.COV2.S vaccine versus placebo. The receptors were gathered from a person aged 18-60 years who received the Ad26.COV2.S COVID-19 vaccine or a placebo.

Written as DNA, the CDR3 is TGCAGCGTTGACAGGGGATACGAGCAGTACTTC. It translates to CSVDRGYEQYF. The chain combines TRBV29-1 with TRBJ2-7, with a weak D call TRBD1 (6 bases). This CDR3 comprises 11 residues. Between the trimmed V and J ends, which lost 3 bases and 4 bases, there was a span of 7 bases. Germline V lookup: CDR1 SQVTM, CDR2 ANQGSEA.

The rearrangement joins TRBV2 to TRBJ1-2; TRBD1 might be the D (5 bases). Trimming took 3 bases from V and 6 from J, leaving 17 bases between them. This CDR3 contains 15 residues. CDR1 is SNHLY and CDR2 is FYNNEI in the germline V gene. The CDR3 DNA sequence: TGTGCCAGCAGTGACGGGACCCTAAGAGGGGATGGCTACACCTTC. This encodes CASSDGTLRGDGYTF. The entire variable domain, with the rest obtained from reference TRBV2 and TRBJ1-2, is as follows: EPEVTQTPSHQVTQMGQEVILRCVPISNHLYFYWYRQILGQKVEFLVSFYNNEISEKSEIFDDQFSVERPDGSNFTLKIRSTKLEDSAMYFCASSDGTLRGDGYTFGSGTRLTVV.

The chain uses TRBV6-5 and TRBJ1-5; D is possibly TRBD1 (6 bases). V shed 5 bases and J shed 6 bases, with 11 bases lying between them. CDR3 size: 13 residues. Germline lookup yields CDR1 MNHEY and CDR2 SVGAGI. CDR3 sequence (DNA): TGTGCCAGCAGTAACAGGGCTGGTCAGCCCCAGCATTTT. Protein product: CASSNRAGQPQHF.

In DNA, the CDR3 is TGTGCCAGCAGCTTAGCCGGGGCGAGGGAGCAGTACTTC. It encodes CASSLAGAREQYF. The chain joins TRBV7-6 to TRBJ2-7; tentatively, D is TRBD1 or TRBD2 (5 bases each). CDR3 size: 13 residues. CDR1 is SGHVS, CDR2 FNYEAQ, per germline. V gave up 0 bases and J gave up 7 bases, with 10 bases separating them.